Sequencing of this T cell receptor (beta chain) was carried out in a study of blood T cell repertoires in COVID-19. For the study at large: Samples came from the United States, Italy and Spain, spanning acute and convalescent COVID-19. The analysed material was cDNA or gDNA that came from T cells, B-cell-depleted T cells, or PBMCs.

Authors' data handling: Counts of nucleated cells, estimated from reference gene primer amplification, were obtained. Assay used: immunoSEQ multiplex PCR; TCRdb lists only in-frame clones, some missing. D and trimming were read from the DNA, whereas the V and J calls and clone size are those reported in that table. Here the sample spans roughly 300,000 clones, around 85% being singletons. The germline V gene has CDR1 LNHNV and CDR2 YYDKDF (reference sequence). CDR3 length: 13 amino acids. Trimming stripped 3 bases from V and 8 bases from J, with 8 bases between. The chain is built from TRBV15 and TRBJ1-6; possibly TRBD1 for D (6 bases). Sample: peripheral blood. The receptor was derived from a human donor in a cohort sampled during active COVID-19. In nucleotides, the CDR3 is TGTGCCACCAGCAGGACAGGAGATTCACCCCTCCACTTT. Translating gives CATSRTGDSPLHF.